This T cell receptor (beta chain) was found in a study of cytomegalovirus exposure and HLA in healthy donors. Looked up from germline, CDR1 is SGDLS and CDR2 is YYNGEE. The V end was cut by 1 base, the J end by 0 bases, with 8 bases between. The CDR3 has 15 residues. Overall study findings and caveats: Previous analysis showed most TCR beta V segments were productive about 87% or about 30% of the time. For TCR beta chains, V- and J-gene trimming was later linked to a missense DCLRE1C variant.

This clone occurred once. Its antigen is not known. PCR used 60 Vbeta primers and 13 Jbeta primers. As processed by the authors: Some 11 million shared chains were among the about 80 million unique TCR beta chains that a later analysis counted. The protocol was immunoSEQ multiplex PCR, while the TCRdb copy is restricted to in-frame clones and leaves out a portion. V, J and clone size reflect that table, while D and trimming were determined from the DNA. This table has approximately 160,000 clones, approximately 77% appearing once. The chain links TRBV9 to TRBJ1-3, with D hard to call. The sequenced material came from PBMCs. The receptor's source is a male donor in good health and CMV-seropositive. The chain's CDR3 is CASSVRPGSGNTIYF. CDR3 bases: TGTGCCAGCAGCGTACGCCCGGGCTCTGGAAACACCATATATTTT.